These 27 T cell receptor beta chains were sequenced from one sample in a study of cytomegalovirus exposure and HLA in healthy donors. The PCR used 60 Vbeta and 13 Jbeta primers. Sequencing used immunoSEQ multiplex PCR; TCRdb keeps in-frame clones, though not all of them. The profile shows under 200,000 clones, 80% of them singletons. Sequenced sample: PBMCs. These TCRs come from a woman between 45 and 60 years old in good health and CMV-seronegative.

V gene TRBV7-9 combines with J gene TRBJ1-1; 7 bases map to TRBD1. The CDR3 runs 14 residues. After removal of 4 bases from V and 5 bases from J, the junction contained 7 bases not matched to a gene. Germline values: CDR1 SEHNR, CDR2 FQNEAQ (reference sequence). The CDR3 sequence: CASSSYRGWTEAFF. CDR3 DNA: TGTGCCAGCAGCTCATACAGGGGATGGACTGAAGCTTTCTTT.

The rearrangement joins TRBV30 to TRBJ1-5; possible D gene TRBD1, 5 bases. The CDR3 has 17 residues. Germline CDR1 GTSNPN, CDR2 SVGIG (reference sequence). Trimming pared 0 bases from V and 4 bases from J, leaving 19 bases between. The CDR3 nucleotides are TGTGCCTGGAGTGTACGTGGTTTTCTGGGGGGGAATCAGCCCCAGCATTTT. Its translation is CAWSVRGFLGGNQPQHF.

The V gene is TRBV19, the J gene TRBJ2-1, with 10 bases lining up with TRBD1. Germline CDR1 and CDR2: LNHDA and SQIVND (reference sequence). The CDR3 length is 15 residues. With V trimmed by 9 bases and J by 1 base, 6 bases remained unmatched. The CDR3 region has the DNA TGTGCCAGCAGACAGGGGGCTAGTTCCTACAATGAGCAGTTCTTC. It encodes CASRQGASSYNEQFF.

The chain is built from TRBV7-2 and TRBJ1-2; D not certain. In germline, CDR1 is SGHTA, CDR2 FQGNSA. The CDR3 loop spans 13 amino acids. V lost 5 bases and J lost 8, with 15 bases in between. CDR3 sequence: CASSQDPGGGYTF. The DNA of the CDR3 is TGTGCCAGCAGCCAAGACCCCGGCGGCGGCTACACCTTC.

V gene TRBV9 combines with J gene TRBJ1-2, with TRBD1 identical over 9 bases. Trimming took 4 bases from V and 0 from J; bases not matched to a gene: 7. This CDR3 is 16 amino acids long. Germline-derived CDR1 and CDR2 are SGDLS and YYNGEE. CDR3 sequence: CASSPSWTGANYGYTF. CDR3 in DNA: TGTGCCAGCAGCCCATCTTGGACAGGGGCTAACTATGGCTACACCTTC. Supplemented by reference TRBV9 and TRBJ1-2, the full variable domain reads DSGVTQTPKHLITATGQRVTLRCSPRSGDLSVYWYQQSLDQGLQFLIQYYNGEERAKGNILERFSAQQFPDLHSELNLSSLELGDSALYFCASSPSWTGANYGYTFGSGTRLTVV.

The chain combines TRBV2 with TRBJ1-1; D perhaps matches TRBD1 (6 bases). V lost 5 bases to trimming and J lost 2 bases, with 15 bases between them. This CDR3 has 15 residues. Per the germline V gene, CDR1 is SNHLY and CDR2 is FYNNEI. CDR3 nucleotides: TGTGCCAGCAGTCCCTCAGGACAGCCAAACACTGAAGCTTTCTTT. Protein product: CASSPSGQPNTEAFF.

CDR3 DNA: TGTGCCACCAGCGCGACAGACAGCTCTGGGGCCAACGTCCTGACTTTC. This codes for CATSATDSSGANVLTF. V is TRBV15 and J is TRBJ2-6, with a possible D match to TRBD1 (5 bases). Germline CDR1 reads LNHNV; CDR2 reads YYDKDF (reference sequence). The CDR3 length is 16 residues. The germline V and J ends were trimmed by 5 bases and 0 bases, with 11 bases remaining between them.

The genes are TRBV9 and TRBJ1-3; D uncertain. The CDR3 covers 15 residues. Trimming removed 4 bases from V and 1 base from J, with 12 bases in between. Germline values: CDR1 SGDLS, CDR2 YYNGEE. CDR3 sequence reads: CASSPRHGSGNTIYF. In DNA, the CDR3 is TGTGCCAGCAGCCCCCGACATGGGTCTGGAAACACCATATATTTT. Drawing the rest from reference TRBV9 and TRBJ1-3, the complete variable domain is DSGVTQTPKHLITATGQRVTLRCSPRSGDLSVYWYQQSLDQGLQFLIQYYNGEERAKGNILERFSAQQFPDLHSELNLSSLELGDSALYFCASSPRHGSGNTIYFGEGSWLTVV.

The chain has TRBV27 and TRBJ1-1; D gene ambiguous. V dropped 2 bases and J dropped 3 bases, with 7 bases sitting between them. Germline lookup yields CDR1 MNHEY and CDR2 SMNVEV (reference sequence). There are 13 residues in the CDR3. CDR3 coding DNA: TGTGCCAGCAGTTTACATCGCGACACTGAAGCTTTCTTT. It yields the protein CASSLHRDTEAFF.

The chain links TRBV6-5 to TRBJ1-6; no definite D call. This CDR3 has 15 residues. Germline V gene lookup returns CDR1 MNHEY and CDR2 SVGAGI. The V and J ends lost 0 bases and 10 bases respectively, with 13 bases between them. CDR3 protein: CASSYSSAIGSPLHF. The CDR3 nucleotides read TGTGCCAGCAGTTACTCGAGCGCTATTGGCTCACCCCTCCACTTT.

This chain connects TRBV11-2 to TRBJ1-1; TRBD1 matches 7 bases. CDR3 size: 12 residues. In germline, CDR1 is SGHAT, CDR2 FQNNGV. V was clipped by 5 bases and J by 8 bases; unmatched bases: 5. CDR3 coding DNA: TGTGCCAGCAGCAGAACAGGGGTCGAAGCTTTCTTT. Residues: CASSRTGVEAFF. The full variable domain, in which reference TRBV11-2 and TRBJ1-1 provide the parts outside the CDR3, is EAGVAQSPRYKIIEKRQSVAFWCNPISGHATLYWYQQILGQGPKLLIQFQNNGVVDDSQLPKDRFSAERLKGVDSTLKIQPAKLEDSAVYLCASSRTGVEAFFGQGTRLTVV.

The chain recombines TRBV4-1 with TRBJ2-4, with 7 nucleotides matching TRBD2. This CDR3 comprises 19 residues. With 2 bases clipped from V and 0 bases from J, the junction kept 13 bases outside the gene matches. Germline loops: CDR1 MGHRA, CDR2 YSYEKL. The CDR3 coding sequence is TGCGCCAGCAGCCAACAGGGCCAGGGAGGGAGAATAGCCAAAAACATTCAGTACTTC. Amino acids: CASSQQGQGGRIAKNIQYF.

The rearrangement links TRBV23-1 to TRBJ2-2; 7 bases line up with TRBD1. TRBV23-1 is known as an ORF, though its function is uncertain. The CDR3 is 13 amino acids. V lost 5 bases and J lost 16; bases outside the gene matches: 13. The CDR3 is CASSANRGIGPFF. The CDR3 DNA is TGCGCCAGCAGTGCTAACAGGGGCATTGGGCCGTTTTTT.

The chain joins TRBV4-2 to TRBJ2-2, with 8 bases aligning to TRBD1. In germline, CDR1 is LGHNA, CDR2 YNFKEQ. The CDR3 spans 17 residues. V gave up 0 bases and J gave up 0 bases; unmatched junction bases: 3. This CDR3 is CASSQDRGPTNTGELFF. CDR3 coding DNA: TGTGCCAGCAGCCAAGACAGGGGGCCGACGAACACCGGGGAGCTGTTTTTT.

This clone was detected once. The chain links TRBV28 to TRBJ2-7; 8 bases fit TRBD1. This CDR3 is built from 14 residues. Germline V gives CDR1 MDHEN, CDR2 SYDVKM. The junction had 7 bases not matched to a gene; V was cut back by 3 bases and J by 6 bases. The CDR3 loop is CASSFPGGESEQYF. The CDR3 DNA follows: TGTGCCAGCAGTTTTCCAGGGGGCGAGAGCGAGCAGTACTTC.

CDR3 in DNA: TGTGCCTGGAGTTGGGGCAACGAGCAGTACTTC. Amino acid sequence: CAWSWGNEQYF. V gene TRBV30 combines with J gene TRBJ2-5; D perhaps matches TRBD1 (5 bases). Judging by the DNA end, TRBJ2-7 fits better; the J call may be wrong. Looked up from germline, CDR1 is GTSNPN and CDR2 is SVGIG (reference sequence). There are 11 residues in the CDR3.

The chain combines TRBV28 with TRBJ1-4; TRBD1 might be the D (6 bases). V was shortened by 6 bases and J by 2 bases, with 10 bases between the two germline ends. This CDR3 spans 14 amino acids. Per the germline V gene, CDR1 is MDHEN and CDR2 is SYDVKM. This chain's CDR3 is CASSPGVTNEKLFF. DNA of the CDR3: TGTGCCAGCAGCCCAGGGGTGACTAATGAAAAACTGTTTTTT.

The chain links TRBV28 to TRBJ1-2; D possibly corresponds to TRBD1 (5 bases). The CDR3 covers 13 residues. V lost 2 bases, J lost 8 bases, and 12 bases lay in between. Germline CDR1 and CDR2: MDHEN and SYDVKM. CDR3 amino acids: CASSLPGSGGYTF. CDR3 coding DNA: TGTGCCAGCAGTTTACCAGGGTCTGGAGGCTACACCTTC.

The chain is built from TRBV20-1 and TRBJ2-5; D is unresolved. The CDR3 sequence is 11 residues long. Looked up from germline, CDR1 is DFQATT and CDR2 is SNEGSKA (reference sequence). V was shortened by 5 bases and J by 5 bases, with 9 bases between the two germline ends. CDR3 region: CSAGLWETQYF. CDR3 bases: TGCAGTGCTGGTCTATGGGAGACCCAGTACTTC.

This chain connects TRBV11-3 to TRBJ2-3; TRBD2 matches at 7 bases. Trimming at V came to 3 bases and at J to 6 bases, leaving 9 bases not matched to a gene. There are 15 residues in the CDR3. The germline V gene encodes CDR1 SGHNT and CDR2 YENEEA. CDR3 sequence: CASSFGGGGLDTQYF. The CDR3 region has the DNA TGTGCCAGCAGCTTCGGTGGCGGGGGTCTGGATACGCAGTATTTT. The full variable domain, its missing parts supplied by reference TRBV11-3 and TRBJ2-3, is EAGVVQSPRYKIIEKKQPVAFWCNPISGHNTLYWYLQNLGQGPELLIRYENEEAVDDSQLPKDRFSAERLKGVDSTLKIQPAELGDSAVYLCASSFGGGGLDTQYFGPGTRLTVL.

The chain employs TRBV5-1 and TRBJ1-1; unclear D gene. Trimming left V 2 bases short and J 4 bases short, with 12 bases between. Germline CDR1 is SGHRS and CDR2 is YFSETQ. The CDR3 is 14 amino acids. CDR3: CASSFEPRGTEAFF. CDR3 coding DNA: TGCGCCAGCAGCTTCGAGCCCCGGGGCACTGAAGCTTTCTTT.

The CDR3 sequence: CASSRDLEDQPQHF. The CDR3 DNA sequence: TGTGCCAGTAGTAGGGACTTGGAGGATCAGCCCCAGCATTTT. The genes are TRBV19 and TRBJ1-5; maybe TRBD1 (5 bases). With 4 bases removed from V and 5 bases from J, the gap between germline ends came to 12 bases. Germline V gene sequence: CDR1 LNHDA, CDR2 SQIVND (reference sequence). This CDR3 comprises 14 residues.

Here the CDR3 DNA reads TGCGCCAGCAGCTTGGCCGGGACAGAAGAGACCCAGTACTTC. This codes for CASSLAGTEETQYF. J is TRBJ2-5 and V is TRBV5-1, with TRBD1 matching over 7 bases. Unmatched junction bases numbered 2, after V lost 0 bases and J lost 3 bases. Germline V CDR1 and CDR2: SGHRS, YFSETQ. The CDR3 runs 14 residues.

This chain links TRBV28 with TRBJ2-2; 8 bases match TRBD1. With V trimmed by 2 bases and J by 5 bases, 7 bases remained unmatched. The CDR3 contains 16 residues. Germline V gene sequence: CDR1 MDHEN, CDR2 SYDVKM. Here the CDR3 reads CASSLVRGQGTGELFF. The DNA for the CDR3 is TGTGCCAGCAGTTTAGTCAGGGGGCAGGGAACCGGGGAGCTGTTTTTT.

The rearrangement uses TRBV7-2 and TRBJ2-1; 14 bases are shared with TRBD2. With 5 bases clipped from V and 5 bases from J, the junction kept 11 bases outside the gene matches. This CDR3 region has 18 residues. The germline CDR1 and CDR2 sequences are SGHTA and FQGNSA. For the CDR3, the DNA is TGTGCCAGCAGCCCCAACCGACTAGCGGGAGGGCCCAACAATGAGCAGTTCTTC. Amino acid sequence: CASSPNRLAGGPNNEQFF.

CDR3 sequence (DNA): TGCGCCAGCAGCCAGTTAGACAATGAGCAGTTCTTC. It translates to CASSQLDNEQFF. The chain combines TRBV4-1 with TRBJ2-1; D unclear. The CDR3 has 12 residues. Germline V CDR1 and CDR2: MGHRA, YSYEKL. V lost 3 bases and J 5 bases, leaving 5 bases between the germline ends.

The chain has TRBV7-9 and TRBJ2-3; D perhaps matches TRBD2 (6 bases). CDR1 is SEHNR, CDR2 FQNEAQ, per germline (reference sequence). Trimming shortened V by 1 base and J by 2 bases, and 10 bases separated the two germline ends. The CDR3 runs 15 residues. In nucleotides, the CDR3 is TGTGCCAGCAGCTTAGTCGGGGGAATCACAGATACGCAGTATTTT. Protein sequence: CASSLVGGITDTQYF.